Shown below are 10 T cell receptor beta chains from a single sample sequenced in a study of blood T cell repertoires in COVID-19. Measured with immunoSEQ multiplex PCR; TCRdb has only the in-frame clones, and not every one. Of 300,000 to 450,000 clones in the sample, 70% to 90% were seen once. The sequenced sample consisted of peripheral blood. Receptor source: a woman younger than 45 with COVID-19, enrolled during active disease.

The chain uses TRBV4-1 and TRBJ1-2; 10 nucleotides line up with TRBD1. Trimming cost V 3 bases and J 4 bases; bases outside gene matches: 2. The CDR3 is 14 amino acids. The germline V gene encodes CDR1 MGHRA and CDR2 YSYEKL. CDR3 amino acids: CASSQGQGIYGYTF. CDR3 in DNA: TGCGCCAGCAGCCAGGGACAGGGGATCTATGGCTACACCTTC.

The chain uses TRBV7-2 and TRBJ2-1, with TRBD2 identical over 9 bases. V shed 1 base, J shed 6 bases, and the junction held 13 bases outside the gene matches. This CDR3 region has 18 residues. Germline V gene sequence: CDR1 SGHTA, CDR2 FQGNSA. The chain's CDR3 is CASSLGPRGAGGGNEQFF. CDR3 DNA sequence: TGTGCCAGCAGCTTAGGGCCGAGGGGAGCGGGAGGTGGCAATGAGCAGTTCTTC.

The chain is built from TRBV24-1 and TRBJ2-4; 9 bases are a match to TRBD1. Germline V gene data show CDR1 as KGHDR and CDR2 as SFDVKD. The ends lost 5 bases at V and 12 bases at J; junction bases unmatched: 10. The CDR3 runs to 14 residues. The CDR3 region has the DNA TGTGCCACCAGTGGCGTGGACAGGGGCGGTGGTCAGTACTTC. This codes for CATSGVDRGGGQYF.

This rearrangement joins TRBV7-3 to TRBJ2-2, with a weak D call TRBD2 (6 bases). CDR3 length: 14 amino acids. The germline V gene has CDR1 SGHTA and CDR2 FQGTGA. V lost 3 bases and J lost 5, with 10 bases in between. CDR3 in amino acids: CASSLASATGELFF. The CDR3 region has the DNA TGTGCCAGCAGCTTGGCTAGCGCGACCGGGGAGCTGTTTTTT.

The chain recombines TRBV30 with TRBJ1-4; D is possibly TRBD1 (5 bases). The CDR3 sequence is 12 residues long. V lost 4 bases and J lost 10, with 13 bases in between. Germline CDR1 GTSNPN, CDR2 SVGIG (reference sequence). The CDR3 sequence: CAWTSQGAKLFF. DNA for the CDR3: TGTGCCTGGACCAGCCAAGGGGCAAAACTGTTTTTT.

V and J are TRBV6-5 and TRBJ2-7; D not resolved. V was clipped by 6 bases and J by 2 bases, with 8 bases between them. The CDR3 consists of 12 residues. In germline, CDR1 is MNHEY, CDR2 SVGAGI. The CDR3 DNA reads TGTGCCAGCAGCTCCAGAACCTACGAGCAGTACTTC. It yields the protein CASSSRTYEQYF.

The genes are TRBV6-2 or TRBV6-3 and TRBJ2-1; 8 positions agree with TRBD2. V shed 5 bases, J shed 10 bases, and the junction held 7 bases outside the gene matches. This CDR3 has 13 residues. The V gene's germline CDR1 is MNHEY and CDR2 SVGEGT. CDR3 coding DNA: TGTGCCAGCAGTGCGATAACTAGCGGCGAGCAGTTCTTC. Residues: CASSAITSGEQFF.

Comment on this clone: Other DNA sequences in this specimen translate into the identical CDR3. The V and J genes are TRBV19 and TRBJ1-5, with 8 bases fitting TRBD1. CDR3 length: 13 residues. Trimming cost V 6 bases and J 4 bases; bases outside gene matches: 2. CDR1 and CDR2 (germline): LNHDA, SQIVND (reference sequence). In nucleotides, the CDR3 is TGTGCCAGTAGGGACAGGGCTAATCAGCCCCAGCATTTT. Amino acids: CASRDRANQPQHF.

This sequence joins TRBV5-1 and TRBJ1-3; TRBD1 agrees at 8 bases. The CDR3 has 14 residues. Germline trimming cut 5 bases from V and 4 bases from J; bases unmatched to any gene: 5. Germline CDR1 reads SGHRS; CDR2 reads YFSETQ. The CDR3 sequence: CASSNTGGGNTIYF. The CDR3 nucleotides are TGCGCCAGCAGTAATACAGGGGGAGGAAACACCATATATTTT.

A single count supports this clone. The chain couples TRBV6-5 to TRBJ1-2, with D hard to call. Germline V gene sequence: CDR1 MNHEY, CDR2 SVGAGI. Deletions cut 2 bases from V and 7 bases from J, with 11 bases between. CDR3 length equals 13 residues. The CDR3 reads CASSYDTLGGYTF. In DNA form, the CDR3 reads TGTGCCAGCAGTTACGACACCCTGGGTGGCTACACCTTC.